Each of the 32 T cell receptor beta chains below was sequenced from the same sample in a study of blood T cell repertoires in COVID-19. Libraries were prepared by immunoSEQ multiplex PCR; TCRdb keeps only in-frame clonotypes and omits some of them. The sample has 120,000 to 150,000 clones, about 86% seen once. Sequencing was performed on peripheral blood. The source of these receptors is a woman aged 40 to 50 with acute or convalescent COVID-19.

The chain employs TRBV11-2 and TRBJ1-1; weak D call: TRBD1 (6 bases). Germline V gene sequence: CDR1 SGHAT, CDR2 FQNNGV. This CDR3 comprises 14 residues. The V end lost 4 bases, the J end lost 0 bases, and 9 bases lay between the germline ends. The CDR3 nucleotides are TGTGCCAGCAGCTCCTGGGACATGAACACTGAAGCTTTCTTT. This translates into CASSSWDMNTEAFF.

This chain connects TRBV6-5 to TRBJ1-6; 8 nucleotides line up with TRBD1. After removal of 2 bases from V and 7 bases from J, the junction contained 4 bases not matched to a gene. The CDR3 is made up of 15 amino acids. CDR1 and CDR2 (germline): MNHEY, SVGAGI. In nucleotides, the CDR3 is TGTGCCAGCAGTTACCCCCGGGACAGGAATTCACCCCTCCACTTT. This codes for CASSYPRDRNSPLHF.

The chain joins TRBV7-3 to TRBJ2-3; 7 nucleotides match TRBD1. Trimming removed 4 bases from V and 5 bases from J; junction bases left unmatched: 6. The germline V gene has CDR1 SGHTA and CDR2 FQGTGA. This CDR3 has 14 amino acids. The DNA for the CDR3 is TGTGCCAGCAGCTCCGGACAGGCTGTAGATACGCAGTATTTT. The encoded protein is CASSSGQAVDTQYF.

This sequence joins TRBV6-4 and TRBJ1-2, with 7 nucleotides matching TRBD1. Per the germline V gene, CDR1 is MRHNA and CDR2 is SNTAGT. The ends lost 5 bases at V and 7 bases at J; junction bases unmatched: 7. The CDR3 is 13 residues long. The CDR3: CASSPTGEGGYTF. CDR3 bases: TGTGCCAGCAGTCCCACAGGGGAAGGTGGCTACACCTTC.

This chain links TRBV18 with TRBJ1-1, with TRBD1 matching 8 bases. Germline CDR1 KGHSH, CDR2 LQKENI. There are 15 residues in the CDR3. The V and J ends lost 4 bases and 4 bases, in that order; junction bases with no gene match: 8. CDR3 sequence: CASSQSTGAGTEAFF. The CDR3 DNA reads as TGTGCCAGCTCACAATCGACAGGGGCTGGCACTGAAGCTTTCTTT.

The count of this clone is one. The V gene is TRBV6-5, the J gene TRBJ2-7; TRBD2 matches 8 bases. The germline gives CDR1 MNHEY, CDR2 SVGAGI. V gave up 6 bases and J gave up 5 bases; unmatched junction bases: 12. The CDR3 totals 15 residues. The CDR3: CASSLRGAGVDEQYF. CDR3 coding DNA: TGTGCCAGCAGCCTGAGAGGAGCGGGAGTCGACGAGCAGTACTTC.

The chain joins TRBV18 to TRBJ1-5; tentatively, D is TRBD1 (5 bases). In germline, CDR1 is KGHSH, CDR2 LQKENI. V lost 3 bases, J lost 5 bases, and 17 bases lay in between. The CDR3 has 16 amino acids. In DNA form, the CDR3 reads TGTGCCAGCTCACCCACCAAGGGTCAGGGTTATCAGCCCCAGCATTTT. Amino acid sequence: CASSPTKGQGYQPQHF.

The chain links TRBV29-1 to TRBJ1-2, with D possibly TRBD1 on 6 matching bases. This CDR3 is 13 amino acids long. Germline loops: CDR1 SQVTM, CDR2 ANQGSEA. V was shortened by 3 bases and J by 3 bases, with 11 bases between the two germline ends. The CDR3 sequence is CSVEKQGYYGYTF. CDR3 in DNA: TGCAGCGTTGAGAAACAGGGCTACTATGGCTACACCTTC.

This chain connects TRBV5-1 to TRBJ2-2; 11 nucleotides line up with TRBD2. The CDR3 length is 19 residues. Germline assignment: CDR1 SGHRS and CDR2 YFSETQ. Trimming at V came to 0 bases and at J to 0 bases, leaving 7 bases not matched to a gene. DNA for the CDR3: TGCGCCAGCAGCTTGGAAGCTAGCGGGGGGTTCTCGAACACCGGGGAGCTGTTTTTT. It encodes CASSLEASGGFSNTGELFF. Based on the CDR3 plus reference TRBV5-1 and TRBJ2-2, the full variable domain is KAGVTQTPRYLIKTRGQQVTLSCSPISGHRSVSWYQQTPGQGLQFLFEYFSETQRNKGNFPGRFSGRQFSNSRSEMNVSTLELGDSALYLCASSLEASGGFSNTGELFFGEGSRLTVL.

The CDR3 loop is CASSLAGTANTGELFF. CDR3 nucleotides: TGTGCCAGCAGCTTAGCCGGGACAGCGAACACCGGGGAGCTGTTTTTT. The rearrangement joins TRBV7-9 to TRBJ2-2; TRBD1 matches at 7 bases. The CDR3 runs 16 residues. The germline CDR1 and CDR2 sequences are SEHNR and FQNEAQ (reference sequence). Trimming cost V 0 bases and J 0 bases; bases outside gene matches: 1.

Written as DNA, the CDR3 is TGTGCCTGGAGCTCCGAGATTACTAACACTGAAGCTTTCTTT. Translation: CAWSSEITNTEAFF. The chain has TRBV30 and TRBJ1-1; D ambiguous. Germline CDR1 reads GTSNPN; CDR2 reads SVGIG (reference sequence). The CDR3 spans 14 residues. The germline V and J ends were trimmed by 3 bases and 2 bases, with 13 bases remaining between them.

The CDR3 region has the DNA TGTGCCAGCAGCTTAGGCTATGGGGGCTTGGGTTCACCCCTCCACTTT. Translation: CASSLGYGGLGSPLHF. The chain has TRBV7-2 and TRBJ1-6; tentative D call: TRBD1 (6 bases). Trimming removed 1 base at V and 9 bases at J, with 16 bases between. CDR3 size: 16 residues. Germline values: CDR1 SGHTA, CDR2 FQGNSA.

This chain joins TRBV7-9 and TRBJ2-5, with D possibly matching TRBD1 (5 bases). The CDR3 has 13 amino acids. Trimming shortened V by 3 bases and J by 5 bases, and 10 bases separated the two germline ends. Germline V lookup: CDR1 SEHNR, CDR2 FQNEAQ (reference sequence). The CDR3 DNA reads TGTGCCAGCAGCTTCTGGGGCGCGGAGACCCAGTACTTC. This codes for CASSFWGAETQYF.

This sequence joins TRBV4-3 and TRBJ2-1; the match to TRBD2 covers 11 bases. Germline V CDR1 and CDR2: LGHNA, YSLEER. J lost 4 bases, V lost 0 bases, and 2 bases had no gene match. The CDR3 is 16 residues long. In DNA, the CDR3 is TGCGCCAGCAGCCAAGATTTAGCGGGGGGGTACAATGAGCAGTTCTTC. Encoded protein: CASSQDLAGGYNEQFF.

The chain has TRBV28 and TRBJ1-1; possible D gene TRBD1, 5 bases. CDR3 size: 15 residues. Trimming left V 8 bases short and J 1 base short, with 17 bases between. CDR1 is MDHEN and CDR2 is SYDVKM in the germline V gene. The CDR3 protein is CASSAGLRWNTEAFF. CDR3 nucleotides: TGTGCCAGCTCAGCGGGGCTCAGATGGAACACTGAAGCTTTCTTT. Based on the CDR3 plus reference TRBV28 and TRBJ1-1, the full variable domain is DVKVTQSSRYLVKRTGEKVFLECVQDMDHENMFWYRQDPGLGLRLIYFSYDVKMKEKGDIPEGYSVSREKKERFSLILESASTNQTSMYLCASSAGLRWNTEAFFGQGTRLTVV.

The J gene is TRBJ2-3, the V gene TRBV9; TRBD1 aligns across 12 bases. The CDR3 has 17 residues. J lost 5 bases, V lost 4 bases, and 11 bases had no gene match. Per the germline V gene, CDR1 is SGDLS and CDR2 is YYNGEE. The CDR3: CASSPQGTGGAGDTQYF. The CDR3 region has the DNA TGTGCCAGCAGCCCACAGGGGACAGGGGGCGCGGGAGATACGCAGTATTTT.

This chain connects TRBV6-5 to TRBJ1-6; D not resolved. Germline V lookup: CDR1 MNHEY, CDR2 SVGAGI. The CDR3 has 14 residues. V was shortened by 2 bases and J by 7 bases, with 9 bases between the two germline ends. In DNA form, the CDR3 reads TGTGCCAGCAGTTACCCCGAACTAAATTCACCCCTCCACTTT. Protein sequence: CASSYPELNSPLHF.

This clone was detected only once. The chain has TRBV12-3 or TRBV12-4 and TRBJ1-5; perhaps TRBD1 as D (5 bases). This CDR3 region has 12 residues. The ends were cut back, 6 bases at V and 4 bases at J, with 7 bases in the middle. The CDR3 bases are TGTGCCAGCAGAAAGGGGAATCAGCCCCAGCATTTT. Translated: CASRKGNQPQHF.

The DNA of the CDR3 is TGTGCCAGTAGTATAGATGGGCATTCACCCCTCCACTTT. Translation: CASSIDGHSPLHF. The genes are TRBV19 and TRBJ1-6; D uncertain. CDR1 is LNHDA and CDR2 is SQIVND in the germline V gene (reference sequence). Deletions cut 0 bases from V and 8 bases from J, with 5 bases between. This CDR3 has 13 amino acids.

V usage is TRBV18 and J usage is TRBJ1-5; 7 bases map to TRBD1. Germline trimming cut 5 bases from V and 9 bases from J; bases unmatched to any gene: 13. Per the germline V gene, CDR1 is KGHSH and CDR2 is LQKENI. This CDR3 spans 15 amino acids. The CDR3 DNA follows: TGTGCCAGCTCATCGATGACAGGGTCGGACGGGCCCCAGCATTTT. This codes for CASSSMTGSDGPQHF. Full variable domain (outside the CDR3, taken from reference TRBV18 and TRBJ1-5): NAGVMQNPRHLVRRRGQEARLRCSPMKGHSHVYWYRQLPEEGLKFMVYLQKENIIDESGMPKERFSAEFPKEGPSILRIQQVVRGDSAAYFCASSSMTGSDGPQHFGDGTRLSIL.

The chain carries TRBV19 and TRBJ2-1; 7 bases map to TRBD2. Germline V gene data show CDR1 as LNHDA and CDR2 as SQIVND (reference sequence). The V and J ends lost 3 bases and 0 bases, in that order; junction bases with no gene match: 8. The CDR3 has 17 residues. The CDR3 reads CASSILRGTSSYNEQFF. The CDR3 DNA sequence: TGTGCCAGTAGTATTTTGCGGGGGACGAGCTCCTACAATGAGCAGTTCTTC.

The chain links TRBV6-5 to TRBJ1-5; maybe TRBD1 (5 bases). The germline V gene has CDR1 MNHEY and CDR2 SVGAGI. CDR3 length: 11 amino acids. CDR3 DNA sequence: TGTATTAGACAGCTGAATCAGCCCCAGCATTTT. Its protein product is CIRQLNQPQHF.

DNA for the CDR3: TGCGCCAGCAGCCAACTTACAGGGGACACTGAAGCTTTCTTT. This gives the protein CASSQLTGDTEAFF. The chain couples TRBV4-3 to TRBJ1-1, with 7 nucleotides matching TRBD1. CDR1 and CDR2 from the germline V gene are LGHNA and YSLEER. The CDR3 is 14 residues long. The V and J ends lost 2 bases and 3 bases, in that order; junction bases with no gene match: 3.

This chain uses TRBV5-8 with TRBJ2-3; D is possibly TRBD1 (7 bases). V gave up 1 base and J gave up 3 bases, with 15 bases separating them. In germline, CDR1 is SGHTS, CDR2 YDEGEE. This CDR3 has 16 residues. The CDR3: CASSLLEGARTDTQYF. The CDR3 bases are TGTGCCAGCAGCTTGTTGGAGGGGGCGAGGACAGATACGCAGTATTTT.

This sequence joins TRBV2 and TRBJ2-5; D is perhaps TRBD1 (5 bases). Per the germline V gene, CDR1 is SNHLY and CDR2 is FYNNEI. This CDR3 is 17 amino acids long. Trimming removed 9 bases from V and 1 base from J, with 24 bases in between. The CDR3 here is CASALGGQGWGQETQYF. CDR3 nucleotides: TGTGCCAGTGCACTGGGCGGCCAGGGCTGGGGCCAAGAGACCCAGTACTTC.

The CDR3 loop reads CASSLLSGGRNIQYF. The CDR3 region has the DNA TGCGCCAGCAGCCTTCTTAGCGGGGGGAGAAACATTCAGTACTTC. V gene TRBV5-1 combines with J gene TRBJ2-4; 10 bases are a match to TRBD2. Germline loops: CDR1 SGHRS, CDR2 YFSETQ. CDR3 length equals 15 residues. The V and J ends lost 4 bases and 6 bases, in that order; junction bases with no gene match: 7.

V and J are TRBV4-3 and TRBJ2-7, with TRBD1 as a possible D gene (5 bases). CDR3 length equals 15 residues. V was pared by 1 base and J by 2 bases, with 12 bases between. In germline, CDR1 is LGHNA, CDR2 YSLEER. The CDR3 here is CASSQGARATYEQYF. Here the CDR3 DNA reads TGCGCCAGCAGCCAAGGGGCCAGGGCAACCTACGAGCAGTACTTC.

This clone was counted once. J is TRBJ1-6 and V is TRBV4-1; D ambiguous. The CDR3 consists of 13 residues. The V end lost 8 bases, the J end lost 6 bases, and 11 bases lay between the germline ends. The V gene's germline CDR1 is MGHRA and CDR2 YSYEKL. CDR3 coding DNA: TGCGCCAGCTCCAGCCAGGTTAATTCACCCCTCCACTTT. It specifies CASSSQVNSPLHF.

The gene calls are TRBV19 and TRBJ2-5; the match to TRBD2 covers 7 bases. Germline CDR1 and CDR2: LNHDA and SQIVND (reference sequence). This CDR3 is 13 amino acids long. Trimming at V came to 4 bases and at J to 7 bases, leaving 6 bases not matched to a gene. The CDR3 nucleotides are TGTGCCAGTAGTAGCGGGAGCCCATGGACCCAGTACTTC. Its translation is CASSSGSPWTQYF.

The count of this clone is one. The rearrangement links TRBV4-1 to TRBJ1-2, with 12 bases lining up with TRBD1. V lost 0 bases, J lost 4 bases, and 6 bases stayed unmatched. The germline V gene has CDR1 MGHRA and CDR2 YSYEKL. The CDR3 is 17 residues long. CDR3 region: CASSQDSGTGGFYGYTF. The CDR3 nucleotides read TGCGCCAGCAGCCAAGACTCCGGGACAGGGGGCTTCTATGGCTACACCTTC.

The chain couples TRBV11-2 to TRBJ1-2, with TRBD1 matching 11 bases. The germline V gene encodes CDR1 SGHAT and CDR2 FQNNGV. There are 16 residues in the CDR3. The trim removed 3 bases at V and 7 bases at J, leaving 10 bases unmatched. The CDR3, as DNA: TGTGCCAGCAGCTTGGACAGGGGGCACACCCCGGTTGGCTACACCTTC. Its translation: CASSLDRGHTPVGYTF. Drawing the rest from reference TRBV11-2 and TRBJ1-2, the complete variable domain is EAGVAQSPRYKIIEKRQSVAFWCNPISGHATLYWYQQILGQGPKLLIQFQNNGVVDDSQLPKDRFSAERLKGVDSTLKIQPAKLEDSAVYLCASSLDRGHTPVGYTFGSGTRLTVV.

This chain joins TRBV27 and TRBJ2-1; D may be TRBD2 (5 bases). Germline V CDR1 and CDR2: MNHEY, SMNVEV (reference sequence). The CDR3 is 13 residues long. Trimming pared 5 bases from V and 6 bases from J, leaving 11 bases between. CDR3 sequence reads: CASSRTLFNEQFF. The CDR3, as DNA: TGTGCCAGCAGTCGGACTCTCTTCAATGAGCAGTTCTTC.